The 32 T cell receptor beta chains below all came from one sample that was sequenced in a study of blood T cell repertoires in COVID-19. Data came from immunoSEQ multiplex PCR; TCRdb stores just in-frame clones and leaves some out. The top ten hold 4.5% to 5.5% of the sample, which has about 220,000 clones, less than 90% seen once. The source material was peripheral blood. The receptors come from a woman in her sixties who had recovered from COVID-19.

The rearrangement joins TRBV10-1 to TRBJ2-2, with D tentatively TRBD1 (5 bases). The CDR3 length is 14 residues. The V end lost 2 bases, the J end lost 1 base, and 5 bases lay between the germline ends. The germline V gene encodes CDR1 WNHNN and CDR2 SYGVQD (reference sequence). CDR3 protein: CASSEGQNTGELFF. In DNA form, the CDR3 reads TGCGCCAGCAGTGAGGGACAGAACACCGGGGAGCTGTTTTTT.

The CDR3: CASTSDYGYTF. In DNA form, the CDR3 reads TGTGCCAGTACCAGCGACTATGGCTACACCTTC. The genes are TRBV19 and TRBJ1-2; D not resolved. The CDR3 covers 11 residues. Germline V lookup: CDR1 LNHDA, CDR2 SQIVND (reference sequence). Trimming shortened V by 7 bases and J by 3 bases, and 6 bases separated the two germline ends.

This clone was recorded at least ten times. Relative to the germline gene, one junction end is altered; a read error may explain this. This chain joins TRBV7-2 and TRBJ2-1; 7 bases are a match to TRBD1. Per the germline V gene, CDR1 is SGHTA and CDR2 is FQGNSA. The CDR3 length is 13 residues. The CDR3 region is CASSLAGGNEQFF. CDR3 nucleotides: TGTGCCAGCAGTTTAGCAGGGGGCAATGAGCAGTTCTTC. The entire variable domain, with the rest obtained from reference TRBV7-2 and TRBJ2-1, is as follows: GAGVSQSPSNKVTEKGKDVELRCDPISGHTALYWYRQSLGQGLEFLIYFQGNSAPDKSGLPSDRFSAERTGGSVSTLTIQRTQQEDSAVYLCASSLAGGNEQFFGPGTRLTVL.

The rearrangement links TRBV3-1 (or the pseudogene TRBV3-2) to TRBJ2-1; D unresolved. V gave up 1 base and J gave up 6 bases, with 10 bases separating them. The CDR3 totals 14 residues. CDR1 is LGHDT and CDR2 is YNNKEL in the germline V gene (reference sequence). The CDR3 DNA follows: TGTGCCAGCAGCCAAGGTCAGTCTCGCAATGAGCAGTTCTTC. This translates into CASSQGQSRNEQFF.

The chain is built from TRBV4-3 and TRBJ2-1; 8 bases are shared with TRBD1. J lost 7 bases, V lost 3 bases, and 11 bases had no gene match. The CDR3 runs 16 residues. In germline, CDR1 is LGHNA, CDR2 YSLEER. The DNA for the CDR3 is TGCGCCAGCAGCCAGTTTGCCACAGGGGGTCGGAATGAGCAGTTCTTC. Its translation: CASSQFATGGRNEQFF.

This chain connects TRBV7-3 to TRBJ2-2, with 12 bases matching TRBD2. The CDR3 has 16 residues. Unmatched junction bases numbered 9, after V lost 5 bases and J lost 8 bases. Germline V lookup: CDR1 SGHTA, CDR2 FQGTGA. The CDR3 is CASSTTSGGELGELFF. CDR3 sequence (DNA): TGTGCCAGCAGCACGACTAGCGGGGGCGAGTTGGGGGAGCTGTTTTTT.

The V call is TRBV19, the J call TRBJ1-2; 7 bases map to TRBD1. V lost 3 bases and J lost 3; bases outside the gene matches: 10. The CDR3 has 16 residues. Germline CDR1 LNHDA, CDR2 SQIVND (reference sequence). The DNA of the CDR3 is TGTGCCAGTAGTATGAGAGGGTCCAGGGGGGACTATGGCTACACCTTC. It encodes CASSMRGSRGDYGYTF.

This rearrangement joins TRBV14 to TRBJ1-1, with D perhaps matching TRBD1 (6 bases). Germline V gene lookup returns CDR1 SGHDN and CDR2 FVKESK. The V and J ends lost 6 bases and 5 bases respectively, with 13 bases between them. The CDR3 sequence is 13 residues long. The CDR3 nucleotides are TGTGCCAGCAGGCAACAGGGTGAGACTGAAGCTTTCTTT. Its translation is CASRQQGETEAFF. The complete variable domain, with remaining parts taken from reference TRBV14 and TRBJ1-1, reads EAGVTQFPSHSVIEKGQTVTLRCDPISGHDNLYWYRRVMGKEIKFLLHFVKESKQDESGMPNNRFLAERTGGTYSTLKVQPAELEDSGVYFCASRQQGETEAFFGQGTRLTVV.

The chain links TRBV19 to TRBJ1-6, with D possibly being TRBD1 (6 bases). The V and J ends lost 2 bases and 0 bases respectively, with 8 bases between them. This CDR3 spans 16 amino acids. Germline V gene lookup returns CDR1 LNHDA and CDR2 SQIVND (reference sequence). The CDR3: CASSITGSSYNSPLHF. DNA of the CDR3: TGTGCCAGTAGTATAACAGGGAGCTCCTATAATTCACCCCTCCACTTT.

The chain uses TRBV12-3 or TRBV12-4 and TRBJ2-1, with TRBD2 matching over 9 bases. This CDR3 region has 13 residues. The V gene end was trimmed by 1 base and the J gene end by 11 bases; junction bases not matched to a gene: 3. Here the CDR3 reads CASSLELAGQQFF. The CDR3 region has the DNA TGTGCCAGCAGTTTAGAACTAGCGGGCCAGCAGTTCTTC.

The V call is TRBV5-1, the J call TRBJ2-5; D might be TRBD2 (6 bases). Germline-derived CDR1 and CDR2 are SGHRS and YFSETQ. This CDR3 has 14 residues. The V and J ends lost 2 bases and 5 bases respectively, with 13 bases between them. CDR3 in amino acids: CASSLRGGAETQYF. The CDR3 DNA follows: TGCGCCAGCAGCTTAAGGGGCGGGGCGGAGACCCAGTACTTC.

The CDR3 region has the DNA TGTGCCAGCACTCGGACAGGCCGCACCGGGGAGCTGTTTTTT. Residues: CASTRTGRTGELFF. The chain is built from TRBV6-5 and TRBJ2-2, with 7 bases fitting TRBD1. With V trimmed by 7 bases and J by 4 bases, 6 bases remained unmatched. This CDR3 contains 14 residues. The V gene's germline CDR1 is MNHEY and CDR2 SVGAGI.

This clone occurred once. This chain uses TRBV13 with TRBJ1-4; D call uncertain. Deletions cut 4 bases from V and 2 bases from J, with 8 bases between. The CDR3 spans 14 residues. Germline assignment: CDR1 PRHDT and CDR2 FYEKMQ (reference sequence). CDR3 sequence reads: CASSSGITNEKLFF. Here the CDR3 DNA reads TGTGCCAGCAGCTCCGGGATCACTAATGAAAAACTGTTTTTT.

Many counts were recorded for this clone. The V and J genes are TRBV3-1 (or the pseudogene TRBV3-2) and TRBJ2-1, with 13 bases aligning to TRBD2. Germline V gene sequence: CDR1 LGHDT, CDR2 YNNKEL (reference sequence). V lost 6 bases, J lost 7 bases, and 9 bases stayed unmatched. This CDR3 region has 16 residues. CDR3 DNA: TGTGCCAGCAGACTACCCGGGACTAGCGGGGCGAATGAGCAGTTCTTC. Its protein product is CASRLPGTSGANEQFF.

CDR3 in amino acids: CASSPPGLAATGELFF. Here the CDR3 DNA reads TGTGCCAGCAGCCCACCGGGACTAGCAGCCACCGGGGAGCTGTTTTTT. The gene calls are TRBV5-4 and TRBJ2-2, with 9 nucleotides matching TRBD2. CDR1 SGHNT and CDR2 YYREEE come from the germline V gene (reference sequence). J lost 4 bases, V lost 4 bases, and 8 bases had no gene match. This CDR3 has 16 amino acids.

CDR3 in DNA: TGTGCCAGCAGCGTAGCTGTCTCAGAACATAACTATGGCTACACCTTC. This codes for CASSVAVSEHNYGYTF. The chain carries TRBV9 and TRBJ1-2; no firm D call. Trimming pared 0 bases from V and 1 base from J, leaving 13 bases between. The V gene's germline CDR1 is SGDLS and CDR2 YYNGEE. The CDR3 extends over 16 amino acids. Full variable domain (rest looked up from reference TRBV9 and TRBJ1-2): DSGVTQTPKHLITATGQRVTLRCSPRSGDLSVYWYQQSLDQGLQFLIQYYNGEERAKGNILERFSAQQFPDLHSELNLSSLELGDSALYFCASSVAVSEHNYGYTFGSGTRLTVV.

This rearrangement joins TRBV15 to TRBJ1-2; 10 bases fit TRBD1. The germline CDR1 and CDR2 sequences are LNHNV and YYDKDF (reference sequence). The CDR3 extends over 14 amino acids. With V trimmed by 1 base and J by 4 bases, 0 bases remained unmatched. CDR3 protein: CATSRGTGGYGYTF. CDR3 sequence (DNA): TGTGCCACCAGCAGAGGGACAGGGGGCTATGGCTACACCTTC. Complete variable domain (other parts from reference TRBV15 and TRBJ1-2): DAMVIQNPRYQVTQFGKPVTLSCSQTLNHNVMYWYQQKSSQAPKLLFHYYDKDFNNEADTPDNFQSRRPNTSFCFLDIRSPGLGDTAMYLCATSRGTGGYGYTFGSGTRLTVV.

This rearrangement joins TRBV7-2 to TRBJ2-7; a possible D gene is TRBD2 (5 bases). The CDR3 length is 14 residues. Germline CDR1 reads SGHTA; CDR2 reads FQGNSA. V was shortened by 1 base and J by 2 bases, with 9 bases between the two germline ends. The CDR3 reads CASSLVRETYEQYF. CDR3 nucleotides: TGTGCCAGCAGCTTAGTGAGGGAAACCTACGAGCAGTACTTC.

This clone has a handful of counts. The V gene is TRBV4-2, the J gene TRBJ2-1, with D possibly being TRBD2 (7 bases). Trimming left V 1 base short and J 7 bases short, with 17 bases between. The CDR3 consists of 16 residues. Looked up from germline, CDR1 is LGHNA and CDR2 is YNFKEQ. CDR3 region: CASSQGEGGRVNEQFF. DNA of the CDR3: TGTGCCAGCAGCCAAGGGGAGGGGGGCCGGGTTAATGAGCAGTTCTTC.

The rearrangement joins TRBV5-1 to TRBJ2-5; D is ambiguous. The germline V gene has CDR1 SGHRS and CDR2 YFSETQ. This CDR3 has 13 residues. Between the trimmed V and J ends, which lost 1 base and 2 bases, there was a span of 6 bases. The CDR3 region is CASSLTQQETQYF. The DNA of the CDR3 is TGCGCCAGCAGCTTGACTCAACAAGAGACCCAGTACTTC.

The CDR3 spells CASRPLAEYQPQHF. Written as DNA, the CDR3 is TGTGCCAGCAGGCCCCTGGCGGAGTATCAGCCCCAGCATTTT. This sequence joins TRBV6-5 and TRBJ1-5; no reliable D call. V was pared by 6 bases and J by 5 bases, with 14 bases between. The CDR3 is 14 residues long. Germline CDR1 reads MNHEY; CDR2 reads SVGAGI.

This rearrangement joins TRBV10-2 to TRBJ1-4; a possible D gene is TRBD1 (6 bases). The V and J ends lost 2 bases and 7 bases respectively, with 11 bases between them. The CDR3 loop spans 14 amino acids. Per germline, CDR1 WSHSY and CDR2 SAAADI. CDR3 residues: CASSETGLSEKLFF. Written as DNA, the CDR3 is TGCGCCAGCAGTGAGACAGGGTTGAGTGAAAAACTGTTTTTT.

The chain is built from TRBV11-1 and TRBJ2-7, with 8 nucleotides matching TRBD1. Germline CDR1 reads SGHAT; CDR2 reads FQDESV (reference sequence). The ends lost 5 bases at V and 3 bases at J; junction bases unmatched: 3. The CDR3 totals 13 residues. CDR3 protein: CASSQGAFYEQYF. As DNA, the CDR3 is TGTGCCAGCAGCCAGGGGGCGTTCTACGAGCAGTACTTC.

The rearrangement links TRBV10-3 to TRBJ2-3, with D unresolved. CDR1 is ENHRY, CDR2 SYGVKD, per germline. Deletions cut 4 bases from V and 1 base from J, with 9 bases between. The CDR3 has 14 residues. Here the CDR3 DNA reads TGTGCCATCAGTGGGGCAGAAGGCACAGATACGCAGTATTTT. The encoded protein is CAISGAEGTDTQYF.

This clone was recorded only once. V is TRBV9 and J is TRBJ1-2, with 8 bases that match TRBD1. The CDR3 runs 13 residues. The germline gives CDR1 SGDLS, CDR2 YYNGEE. The ends lost 4 bases at V and 8 bases at J; junction bases unmatched: 7. The CDR3 DNA reads as TGTGCCAGCAGCCAAGCAGGGGGCGACGGCTACACCTTC. It codes for CASSQAGGDGYTF.

The J gene is TRBJ2-5, the V gene TRBV7-2; 11 bases map to TRBD2. The ends lost 5 bases at V and 1 base at J; junction bases unmatched: 9. This CDR3 has 17 residues. Germline V gene data show CDR1 as SGHTA and CDR2 as FQGNSA. CDR3 sequence: CASSPEGLAGGQETQYF. Written as DNA, the CDR3 is TGTGCCAGCAGCCCCGAAGGCCTAGCGGGGGGCCAAGAGACCCAGTACTTC.

The rearrangement joins TRBV30 to TRBJ2-3; 9 bases match TRBD1. This CDR3 is 14 amino acids long. The V gene end was trimmed by 2 bases and the J gene end by 6 bases; junction bases not matched to a gene: 6. Germline lookup yields CDR1 GTSNPN and CDR2 SVGIG (reference sequence). The CDR3 nucleotides are TGTGCCTGGAGTTACAGGGGGCGCTATGATACGCAGTATTTT. Translated: CAWSYRGRYDTQYF.

The chain recombines TRBV12-3 or TRBV12-4 with TRBJ1-2; no clear D gene. V was pared by 6 bases and J by 7 bases, with 12 bases between. The CDR3 is 12 residues long. The CDR3 here is CASSSWAGGYTF. The CDR3 nucleotides are TGTGCCAGCAGCTCCTGGGCTGGTGGCTACACCTTC.

The chain couples TRBV7-9 to TRBJ2-1, with TRBD2 as a possible D gene (6 bases). The CDR3 loop spans 14 amino acids. Germline loops: CDR1 SEHNR, CDR2 FQNEAQ (reference sequence). The ends were cut back, 4 bases at V and 6 bases at J, with 13 bases in the middle. CDR3 residues: CASSSITSSNEQFF. The CDR3 region has the DNA TGTGCCAGCAGCTCGATAACTAGCTCCAATGAGCAGTTCTTC. The full variable domain, completed using reference TRBV7-9 and TRBJ2-1, is DTGVSQNPRHKITKRGQNVTFRCDPISEHNRLYWYRQTLGQGPEFLTYFQNEAQLEKSRLLSDRFSAERPKGSFSTLEIQRTEQGDSAMYLCASSSITSSNEQFFGPGTRLTVL.

This chain joins TRBV5-1 and TRBJ1-2, with 7 bases lining up with TRBD1. V shed 0 bases, J shed 0 bases, and the junction held 2 bases outside the gene matches. The CDR3 sequence is 15 residues long. Per the germline V gene, CDR1 is SGHRS and CDR2 is YFSETQ. Here the CDR3 DNA reads TGCGCCAGCAGCTTGGGGGACAGTTCTAACTATGGCTACACCTTC. Amino acid sequence: CASSLGDSSNYGYTF.

The V gene is TRBV27, the J gene TRBJ1-4, with 9 bases fitting TRBD1. Per germline, CDR1 MNHEY and CDR2 SMNVEV (reference sequence). The CDR3 is 15 amino acids. V lost 5 bases and J lost 5; bases outside the gene matches: 6. DNA for the CDR3: TGTGCCAGCAGTCCGGGGACAGGGTTGAATGAAAAACTGTTTTTT. It specifies CASSPGTGLNEKLFF.

In its sample, this clone was seen a few times. CDR3: CASSLTSNHEQFF. The CDR3 DNA reads TGTGCCAGCAGTTTGACTAGCAACCATGAGCAGTTCTTC. The genes are TRBV6-6 and TRBJ2-1; 7 bases map to TRBD2. This CDR3 spans 13 amino acids. V dropped 4 bases and J dropped 8; count of bases not matched to a gene: 5. In germline, CDR1 is MNHNY, CDR2 SVGAGI (reference sequence).